This TCR beta chain was sequenced during a study of shared clonotypes between healthy human individuals. Study-level background: CD4 naive cells filled three plates per donor, CD4 memory three, CD8 naive two and CD8 memory one. General study findings and limits: It was the non-shared clonotypes that had lower generation probabilities than clonotypes shared by all four donors. A handful of donors showed sharing of about 4.6% of naive CD4 clonotypes.

Terminally differentiated effector memory CD45RA+ cells were excluded from the naive CD8 cells, which were CD45RO-negative and positively selected for CCR7. This CDR3 contains 13 residues. V was shortened by 3 bases and J by 8 bases, with 11 bases between the two germline ends. In germline, CDR1 is SEHNR, CDR2 FQNEAQ (reference sequence). Sequencing used immunoSEQ multiplex PCR; TCRdb keeps in-frame clones, though not all of them. The table includes about 820,000 clones, about 91% detected once. Comments on this clone: Its specificity is not known.

The V and J genes are TRBV7-9 and TRBJ2-1; D perhaps matches TRBD1 (5 bases). The receptor was isolated from a man under 40 in good health. The material sequenced was naive CD8+ T cells sorted from blood. The chain's CDR3 is CASSFSGMDEQFF. DNA of the CDR3: TGTGCCAGCAGCTTTTCAGGGATGGATGAGCAGTTCTTC.